This TCR beta chain was identified in a study of a mutant IDH1 vaccine in newly diagnosed glioma. Study summary: Most had both radiotherapy and temozolomide beforehand; others had only one.

Assay used: immunoSEQ multiplex PCR; TCRdb lists only in-frame clones, some missing. Among about 83,000 clones listed, roughly 91% were seen once. Of note for this clone: Its specificity is not known.

Notes on the study in general: Immune responses induced by vaccination arose in about 93% of the patients.

This sample's time point: week 5, during vaccination. A 20-mer mutant IDH1 peptide at 300 ug was injected subcutaneously with topical imiquimod. CDR1 and CDR2 from the germline V gene are LNHDA and SQIVND (reference sequence). Trimming took off 3 bases at V and 4 bases at J, with 12 bases between the two ends. CDR3 length: 14 amino acids. The material sequenced was PBMCs, taken from a glioma patient whose treatment included an IDH1 peptide vaccine. V and J are TRBV19 and TRBJ1-2; no reliable D call. The source is a woman between 45 and 65 years old with glioma. For the CDR3, the DNA is TGTGCCAGTAGTATGGAGGCAGGTAGCTATGGCTACACCTTC. Amino acids: CASSMEAGSYGYTF.